A selection of T cell receptor beta chains follows, all from one sample in a study of blood T cell repertoires in COVID-19. Clones were read by immunoSEQ multiplex PCR, and TCRdb kept only the in-frame ones, dropping some. The sample yields 260,000 or so clones, 83% seen once. Sequencing was done on a sample of peripheral blood. These receptors came from an elderly man with acute or convalescent COVID-19. Both conserved end residues are part of each CDR3. Each record gives: D gene, V gene, clone size, J gene, CDR3 protein, CDR3 DNA. D genes are given only for firm matches. Clone size is shown for a subset of rows, as once, few, many or a class of expanded clone.

>TRBD1|TRBV7-6|NA|TRBJ1-5
CASSLNPGTGYDQPQHF
TGTGCCAGCAGCTTAAACCCCGGGACAGGGTACGATCAGCCCCAGCATTTT
>NA|TRBV4-1|NA|TRBJ2-2
CASSQVLAGELFF
TGCGCCAGCAGCCAAGTATTGGCGGGAGAGCTGTTTTTT
>TRBD1|TRBV13|NA|TRBJ2-1
CASSPRDSKYNEQFF
TGTGCCAGCAGCCCTCGGGACAGCAAATACAATGAGCAGTTCTTC
>TRBD2|TRBV2|NA|TRBJ2-5
CASSGLAVVETQYF
TGTGCCAGCAGTGGACTAGCGGTAGTGGAGACCCAGTACTTC
>TRBD1|TRBV28|once|TRBJ1-5
CASRWDRGFNQPQHF
TGTGCCAGCAGGTGGGACAGGGGGTTCAATCAGCCCCAGCATTTT
>TRBD2|TRBV28|NA|TRBJ2-3
CASSFPGREDTQYF
TGTGCCAGCAGTTTTCCCGGGAGGGAAGATACGCAGTATTTT
>TRBD1|TRBV7-9|few|TRBJ2-7
CASSPPGTGRYEQYF
TGTGCCAGCAGCCCCCCAGGGACAGGGAGGTACGAGCAGTACTTC
>TRBD1|TRBV7-6|NA|TRBJ1-6
CASSSNRGYNSPLHF
TGTGCCAGCAGCTCGAACAGGGGGTATAATTCACCCCTCCACTTT
>NA|TRBV6-5|NA|TRBJ2-7
CAISGAYEQYF
TGTGCCATTTCAGGGGCCTACGAGCAGTACTTC
>NA|TRBV5-1|few|TRBJ2-2
CASSLVTANTGELFF
TGCGCCAGCAGCTTGGTTACAGCGAACACCGGGGAGCTGTTTTTT
>NA|TRBV7-6|NA|TRBJ1-6
CASSLGGSSYNSPLHF
TGTGCCAGCAGCTTAGGCGGGAGCTCCTATAATTCACCCCTCCACTTT
>NA|TRBV15|NA|TRBJ2-7
CATSRGGQQSHEQYF
TGTGCCACCAGCAGGGGCGGACAGCAGTCGCACGAGCAGTACTTC
>NA|TRBV2|NA|TRBJ2-2
CASRVLAGQNTGELFF
TGTGCCAGCAGAGTTCTGGCAGGGCAGAACACCGGGGAGCTGTTTTTT
>TRBD1|TRBV19|NA|TRBJ2-2
CASRTTGSGTGELFF
TGTGCCAGTAGAACGACAGGGTCGGGCACCGGGGAGCTGTTTTTT
>TRBD1|TRBV6-5|NA|TRBJ2-1
CASSAGQGYGEQFF
TGTGCCAGCAGCGCTGGACAGGGGTACGGTGAGCAGTTCTTC
>NA|TRBV18|NA|TRBJ2-1
CASSRKTPYNEQFF
TGTGCCAGCTCACGGAAGACACCCTACAATGAGCAGTTCTTC
>NA|TRBV7-2|once|TRBJ1-2
CASSPGRGREGYGYTF
TGTGCCAGCAGCCCGGGGCGAGGTCGGGAGGGCTATGGCTACACCTTC
>TRBD1|TRBV10-1|NA|TRBJ2-2
CASSETGTGATGELFF
TGCGCCAGCAGTGAGACCGGGACAGGGGCCACCGGGGAGCTGTTTTTT
>NA|TRBV5-1|NA|TRBJ2-2
CASSLAETVTGELFF
TGCGCCAGCAGCTTGGCCGAGACTGTCACCGGGGAGCTGTTTTTT
>NA|TRBV2|NA|TRBJ2-3
CASSGLITDTQYF
TGTGCCAGCAGTGGACTTATCACAGATACGCAGTATTTT
>NA|TRBV24-1|once|TRBJ2-7
CATDSGVWEQYF
TGTGCCACCGATTCCGGGGTTTGGGAGCAGTACTTC
>NA|TRBV9|NA|TRBJ2-3
CASSVSGQYTDTQYF
TGTGCCAGCAGCGTATCCGGACAGTACACAGATACGCAGTATTTT
>NA|TRBV27|NA|TRBJ2-5
CASSFSYQETQYF
TGTGCCAGCAGTTTCTCGTACCAAGAGACCCAGTACTTC
>NA|TRBV7-2|NA|TRBJ2-5
CASSIGRGAGETQYF
TGTGCCAGCAGCATAGGCCGGGGGGCCGGAGAGACCCAGTACTTC
>TRBD2|TRBV5-1|NA|TRBJ2-2
CASSQSGAANTGELFF
TGCGCCAGCAGCCAGAGCGGGGCAGCCAACACCGGGGAGCTGTTTTTT
>TRBD1|TRBV7-8|NA|TRBJ1-5
CASSSKDRGNQPQHF
TGTGCCAGCAGTTCTAAGGACAGGGGCAATCAGCCCCAGCATTTT
>NA|TRBV28|NA|TRBJ2-7
CASSFFGGTVYEQYF
TGTGCCAGCAGTTTCTTCGGGGGAACCGTCTACGAGCAGTACTTC
>TRBD1|TRBV28|NA|TRBJ1-2
CASSPRTGAGGYTF
TGTGCCAGCAGTCCTCGGACAGGGGCGGGTGGCTACACCTTC
>NA|TRBV12-3/TRBV12-4|NA|TRBJ2-3
CASSDWNTDTQYF
TGTGCCAGCAGTGACTGGAACACAGATACGCAGTATTTT
>NA|TRBV11-3|NA|TRBJ2-5
CASSRLEQGLQETQYF
TGTGCCAGCAGCCGCTTAGAACAGGGCCTACAAGAGACCCAGTACTTC